The 27 T cell receptor beta chains in this list originate from one sample, sequenced in a study of cytomegalovirus exposure and HLA in healthy donors. Method: immunoSEQ multiplex PCR; TCRdb's copy keeps in-frame clones and lacks some. The sample has over 100,000 clones; roughly nine tenths are singletons. The sample consisted of PBMCs. The source of these receptors is a woman in her late teens or twenties in good health and CMV-seronegative.

The chain joins TRBV10-1 to TRBJ2-2; 14 bases are a match to TRBD2. CDR1 and CDR2 from the germline V gene are WNHNN and SYGVQD (reference sequence). CDR3 size: 16 residues. V shed 6 bases and J 1 base; nucleotides not matched to a gene: 1. Written as DNA, the CDR3 is TGCGCCAGCAGCGGGACTAGCGGGGGGAACACCGGGGAGCTGTTTTTT. As protein: CASSGTSGGNTGELFF.

The V gene is TRBV7-2, the J gene TRBJ2-3; D unresolved. Per germline, CDR1 SGHTA and CDR2 FQGNSA. The CDR3 length is 12 residues. V was trimmed by 5 bases and J by 6 bases, leaving 9 bases between them. The CDR3 loop reads CASSLDRDTQYF. CDR3 DNA sequence: TGTGCCAGCAGCCTAGATCGGGATACGCAGTATTTT.

The V gene is TRBV21-1, the J gene TRBJ1-5. TRBV21-1 is a pseudogene. The CDR3 totals 16 residues. Here the CDR3 DNA reads TGTGCCAGCAGCAAACATCAAGAGAGTAGCAATCAGCCCCAGCATTTT. The encoded protein is CASSKHQESSNQPQHF.

This clone was recorded only once. The gene calls are TRBV5-8 and TRBJ1-5, with TRBD1 matching 7 bases. The CDR3 is 15 amino acids. The junction had 4 bases not matched to a gene; V was cut back by 4 bases and J by 0 bases. The germline V gene encodes CDR1 SGHTS and CDR2 YDEGEE. The CDR3: CASSQTGYSNQPQHF. The CDR3 region has the DNA TGTGCCAGCAGCCAGACAGGGTATAGCAATCAGCCCCAGCATTTT.

The V gene is TRBV5-5, the J gene TRBJ1-6, with D unclear. There are 16 residues in the CDR3. Per the germline V gene, CDR1 is SGHKS and CDR2 is YYEKEE (reference sequence). The V end lost 4 bases, the J end lost 12 bases, and 23 bases lay between the germline ends. This chain's CDR3 is CASSQNTGIGTGPLHF. As DNA, the CDR3 is TGTGCCAGCAGCCAGAACACCGGGATAGGAACTGGACCCCTCCACTTT.

This chain uses TRBV29-1 with TRBJ1-2; tentative D call: TRBD1 (6 bases). Trimming took off 6 bases at V and 7 bases at J, with 18 bases between the two ends. The germline V gene encodes CDR1 SQVTM and CDR2 ANQGSEA. This CDR3 is built from 13 residues. CDR3 sequence: CSVNREGEGGYTF. CDR3 DNA sequence: TGCAGCGTCAACAGGGAGGGGGAGGGTGGCTACACCTTC. The full variable domain, its missing parts supplied by reference TRBV29-1 and TRBJ1-2, is SAVISQKPSRDICQRGTSLTIQCQVDSQVTMMFWYRQQPGQSLTLIATANQGSEATYESGFVIDKFPISRPNLTFSTLTVSNMSPEDSSIYLCSVNREGEGGYTFGSGTRLTVV.

The count of this clone is one. The junction departs from germline at one end; a sequencing error may be responsible. The chain links TRBV7-7 to TRBJ2-3; tentative D call: TRBD1 (6 bases). This CDR3 is 13 amino acids long. Germline CDR1 reads SSHAT; CDR2 reads FNYEAQ (reference sequence). CDR3 amino acids: CASSDRLRDTQYF. The CDR3 DNA reads TGTGCTAGCAGCGACAGGTTAAGAGATACGCAGTATTTT.

The chain recombines TRBV5-1 with TRBJ2-7, with TRBD1 matching 10 bases. With 4 bases clipped from V and 4 bases from J, the junction kept 14 bases outside the gene matches. This CDR3 is built from 17 residues. Germline loops: CDR1 SGHRS, CDR2 YFSETQ. CDR3 in DNA: TGCGCCAGCAGCCCACTCCGGCCGGGACAGGGGAATTACGAGCAGTACTTC. Translation gives CASSPLRPGQGNYEQYF.

The chain combines TRBV6-6 with TRBJ1-3, with 8 bases that match TRBD1. Trimming took 2 bases from V and 8 from J; bases not matched to a gene: 11. Germline V CDR1 and CDR2: MNHNY, SVGAGI (reference sequence). The CDR3 has 16 residues. CDR3 residues: CASSYPPRTGLDTIYF. The CDR3 DNA is TGTGCCAGCAGTTACCCTCCACGGACAGGGTTGGACACCATATATTTT.

V usage is TRBV5-1 and J usage is TRBJ2-1, with 16 bases fitting TRBD2. The CDR3 consists of 20 residues. With V trimmed by 3 bases and J by 0 bases, 9 bases remained unmatched. Germline V gene data show CDR1 as SGHRS and CDR2 as YFSETQ. The CDR3 reads CASSSSGTSGGASSYNEQFF. The CDR3 DNA is TGCGCCAGCAGCTCCTCCGGGACTAGCGGGGGGGCGAGCTCCTACAATGAGCAGTTCTTC.

V and J are TRBV9 and TRBJ2-1; possible D gene TRBD2, 6 bases. Germline CDR1 reads SGDLS; CDR2 reads YYNGEE. V was clipped by 0 bases and J by 7 bases, with 14 bases between them. The CDR3 loop spans 15 amino acids. The CDR3 loop is CASSVGTGVVNEQFF. The CDR3 DNA reads as TGTGCCAGCAGCGTAGGGACGGGGGTGGTTAATGAGCAGTTCTTC.

DNA of the CDR3: TGTGCCAGCAGCTCGTCCCGGGACTATCAAGAGACCCAGTACTTC. It encodes CASSSSRDYQETQYF. The chain is built from TRBV11-3 and TRBJ2-5, with TRBD2 matching 7 bases. Germline assignment: CDR1 SGHNT and CDR2 YENEEA. The trim removed 4 bases at V and 2 bases at J, leaving 7 bases unmatched. The CDR3 is made up of 15 amino acids.

The chain links TRBV6-1 to TRBJ2-1; D might be TRBD1 (8 bases). CDR3 length equals 13 residues. V shed 9 bases and J shed 7 bases, with 16 bases lying between them. Germline V gene sequence: CDR1 MNHNS, CDR2 SASEGT. CDR3 amino acids: CASKLQGGNEQFF. DNA of the CDR3: TGTGCCAGTAAATTACAGGGGGGGAATGAGCAGTTCTTC.

The V gene is TRBV7-6, the J gene TRBJ1-1, with 8 bases that match TRBD1. Germline V gives CDR1 SGHVS, CDR2 FNYEAQ. With 3 bases clipped from V and 8 bases from J, the junction kept 5 bases outside the gene matches. The CDR3 loop spans 13 amino acids. This chain's CDR3 is CASSLNRDREAFF. The CDR3 bases are TGTGCCAGCAGCTTGAACCGGGACAGGGAAGCTTTCTTT.

This clone has only one observation. This rearrangement joins TRBV7-9 to TRBJ2-5; D is ambiguous. The CDR3 length is 12 residues. Trimming removed 5 bases from V and 2 bases from J, with 6 bases in between. The germline V gene has CDR1 SEHNR and CDR2 FQNEAQ (reference sequence). The CDR3 here is CASSPIQETQYF. CDR3 in DNA: TGTGCCAGCAGCCCTATACAAGAGACCCAGTACTTC. Complete variable domain (other parts from reference TRBV7-9 and TRBJ2-5): DTGVSQNPRHKITKRGQNVTFRCDPISEHNRLYWYRQTLGQGPEFLTYFQNEAQLEKSRLLSDRFSAERPKGSFSTLEIQRTEQGDSAMYLCASSPIQETQYFGPGTRLLVL.

The chain carries TRBV9 and TRBJ1-1; D uncertain. Trimming took off 0 bases at V and 3 bases at J, with 9 bases between the two ends. This CDR3 spans 14 amino acids. Germline lookup yields CDR1 SGDLS and CDR2 YYNGEE. The CDR3 is CASSVESGYTEAFF. As DNA, the CDR3 is TGTGCCAGCAGCGTAGAGTCCGGGTACACTGAAGCTTTCTTT.

The J gene is TRBJ2-3, the V gene TRBV7-9, with TRBD2 matching over 12 bases. V shed 5 bases, J shed 7 bases, and the junction held 10 bases outside the gene matches. Per the germline V gene, CDR1 is SEHNR and CDR2 is FQNEAQ (reference sequence). The CDR3 length is 16 residues. CDR3 sequence reads: CASSARLAGVFNTQYF. The CDR3 DNA follows: TGTGCCAGCAGCGCTCGACTAGCGGGGGTTTTTAATACGCAGTATTTT.

The chain recombines TRBV6-5 with TRBJ2-7, with D unresolved. The ends were cut back, 6 bases at V and 0 bases at J, with 15 bases in the middle. Looked up from germline, CDR1 is MNHEY and CDR2 is SVGAGI. This CDR3 region has 15 residues. As DNA, the CDR3 is TGTGCCAGCAGGCCCTCTGCGTACAGCTCCTACGAGCAGTACTTC. This sequence encodes CASRPSAYSSYEQYF.

V is TRBV5-6 and J is TRBJ1-2; the D gene is possibly TRBD1 (5 bases). The V end lost 2 bases, the J end lost 10 bases, and 18 bases lay between the germline ends. From germline, CDR1 is SGHDT and CDR2 YYEEEE. CDR3 length equals 14 residues. In nucleotides, the CDR3 is TGTGCCAGCAGCTTTGGCAGGGCGCTTTTGGTCTACACCTTC. Its translation is CASSFGRALLVYTF.

The J gene is TRBJ1-5, the V gene TRBV19; 10 bases match TRBD1. The V segment lost 3 bases and the J segment 6 bases; nucleotides outside the gene matches: 5. Germline V gives CDR1 LNHDA, CDR2 SQIVND (reference sequence). This CDR3 has 15 amino acids. This chain's CDR3 is CASSMVGTGAQPQHF. The CDR3 DNA is TGTGCCAGTAGTATGGTCGGGACAGGGGCTCAGCCCCAGCATTTT.

CDR3 sequence (DNA): TGTGCCAGCAGTCGGGACTCTTCAGAGACCCAGTACTTC. Protein: CASSRDSSETQYF. The rearrangement uses TRBV7-9 and TRBJ2-5; tentative D call: TRBD2 (6 bases). Looked up from germline, CDR1 is SEHNR and CDR2 is FQNEAQ (reference sequence). The ends were cut back, 6 bases at V and 4 bases at J, with 12 bases in the middle. The CDR3 has 13 residues.

The chain links TRBV2 to TRBJ1-1; D unresolved. The CDR3 length is 13 residues. The V gene lost 5 bases and the J gene lost 1 base, with 8 bases spanning the gap. The germline V gene encodes CDR1 SNHLY and CDR2 FYNNEI. The CDR3 DNA sequence: TGTGCCAGCAGTTTGCGGGGGAACACTGAAGCTTTCTTT. This codes for CASSLRGNTEAFF.

The chain employs TRBV6-6 and TRBJ1-1, with D perhaps TRBD1 (6 bases). Germline CDR1 MNHNY, CDR2 SVGAGI (reference sequence). V lost 7 bases and J 5 bases, leaving 14 bases between the germline ends. This CDR3 spans 13 amino acids. The CDR3 sequence is CASKQGMVTEAFF. The DNA of the CDR3 is TGTGCCAGCAAACAGGGTATGGTGACTGAAGCTTTCTTT.

V and J are TRBV25-1 and TRBJ2-6; D call uncertain. V was shortened by 5 bases and J by 0 bases, with 2 bases between the two germline ends. Germline V CDR1 and CDR2: MGHDK, SYGVNS. This CDR3 is built from 13 residues. The CDR3 is CASSLSGANVLTF. CDR3 nucleotides: TGTGCCAGCAGTCTCTCTGGGGCCAACGTCCTGACTTTC.

The chain links TRBV14 to TRBJ2-7; 8 positions match TRBD1. CDR3 length: 14 amino acids. CDR1 and CDR2 from the germline V gene are SGHDN and FVKESK. J was trimmed by 5 bases and V by 4 bases; bases with no gene match: 7. The CDR3 DNA reads as TGTGCCAGCAGCCTCGGACAGGGTTTCAACGAGCAGTACTTC. It encodes CASSLGQGFNEQYF.

The chain combines TRBV2 with TRBJ2-7, with D maybe TRBD1 (5 bases). Per the germline V gene, CDR1 is SNHLY and CDR2 is FYNNEI. With 4 bases removed from V and 3 bases from J, the gap between germline ends came to 16 bases. There are 15 residues in the CDR3. The CDR3 DNA reads as TGTGCCAGCAGTGCCCCCCGACAGCCAGACTACGAGCAGTACTTC. This codes for CASSAPRQPDYEQYF.

The chain joins TRBV7-3 to TRBJ1-4; 7 bases match TRBD1. The CDR3 contains 13 residues. From germline, CDR1 is SGHTA and CDR2 FQGTGA. V shed 5 bases and J 8 bases; nucleotides not matched to a gene: 5. CDR3 in DNA: TGTGCCAGCAGCGGAGACAGGGTCGAAAAACTGTTTTTT. Its protein product is CASSGDRVEKLFF. The full variable domain, with the rest looked up from reference TRBV7-3 and TRBJ1-4, is GAGVSQTPSNKVTEKGKYVELRCDPISGHTALYWYRQSLGQGPEFLIYFQGTGAADDSGLPNDRFFAVRPEGSVSTLKIQRTERGDSAVYLCASSGDRVEKLFFGSGTQLSVL.